The sequence of this TCR beta chain was determined in a study of blood T cells in healthy people across ages. From germline, CDR1 is SQVTM and CDR2 ANQGSEA. CDR3 length: 14 amino acids. With V trimmed by 6 bases and J by 5 bases, 9 bases remained unmatched. This clonotype was seen a few times. The antigen remains undetermined. Notes on the study in general: Long-lived donors had more naive CD4+ cells and higher diversity than aged donors. Percentage of naive T cells showed a strong correlation with TCR beta diversity.

The sample, approximately 11 milliliters of peripheral blood, was drawn from each donor. Total RNA, at least 6 micrograms per sample, came from PBMCs. Together with a sample-barcoded 5' primer, a J-beta primer mix was included in a second PCR lasting roughly 6 to 12 cycles. TCRdb reanalysed the 5' RACE reads using MiXCR and keeps one entry per CDR3 protein. Among around 800,000 distinct CDR3 sequences listed, less than 70% were seen once. The sample consisted of blood. This sequence originates from a man older than 75 in good health. This chain uses TRBV29-1 with TRBJ2-3; TRBD1 aligns across 9 bases. The DNA for the CDR3 is TGCAGCGTGTCCGGGACAGGGAGGGGAGATACGCAGTATTTT. This sequence encodes CSVSGTGRGDTQYF.